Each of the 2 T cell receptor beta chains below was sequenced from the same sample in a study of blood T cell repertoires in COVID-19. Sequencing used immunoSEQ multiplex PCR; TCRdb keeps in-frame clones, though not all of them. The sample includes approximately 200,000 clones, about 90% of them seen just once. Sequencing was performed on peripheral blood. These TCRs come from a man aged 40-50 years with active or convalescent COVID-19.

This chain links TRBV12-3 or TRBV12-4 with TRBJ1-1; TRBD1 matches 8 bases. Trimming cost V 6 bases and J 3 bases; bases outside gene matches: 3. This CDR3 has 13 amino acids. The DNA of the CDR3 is TGTGCCAGCAGGGGACAGGCTTACACTGAAGCTTTCTTT. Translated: CASRGQAYTEAFF.

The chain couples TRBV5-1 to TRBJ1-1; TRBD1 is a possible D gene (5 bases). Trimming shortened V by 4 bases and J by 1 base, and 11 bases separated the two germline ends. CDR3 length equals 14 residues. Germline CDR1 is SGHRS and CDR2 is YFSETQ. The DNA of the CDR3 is TGCGCCAGCAGCACACAGACAGCGAACACTGAAGCTTTCTTT. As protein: CASSTQTANTEAFF.